This T cell receptor (beta chain) is drawn from a study of cytomegalovirus exposure and HLA in healthy donors. In the case of this clone: Its antigen is unidentified.

Findings and caveats of the study: Most of the TCR beta V segments (in an earlier analysis) were productive either about 87% or about 30% of the time.

The PCR ran on 60 Vbeta and 13 Jbeta primers. TCRdb keeps only in-frame clones here, not all; method: immunoSEQ multiplex PCR. The sample has about 38,000 clones; over 60% are singletons. The V end was cut by 3 bases, the J end by 6 bases, with 11 bases between. Germline V gene data show CDR1 as LNHDA and CDR2 as SQIVND (reference sequence). The CDR3 totals 13 residues. The clonotype originates from a man between 25 and 39 years old in good health and CMV-seronegative. The rearrangement links TRBV19 to TRBJ1-1; D is undetermined. Sample: PBMCs. In DNA, the CDR3 is TGTGCCAGTAGTATCCTGCGGGGAGCTGAAGCTTTCTTT. Its translation is CASSILRGAEAFF.